This entry features one T cell receptor (beta chain) sequence. Its antigen remains unidentified. Germline and junction disagree at one end, which may indicate a read error. The data stem from a study of CD8+CD57+ T cells in acquired aplastic anemia. General study points: Fewer than 30 CD8+ CDR3 sequences were shared between patients and controls.

Genomic DNA, serving as template, underwent TCR beta VDJ and CDR3 profiling. TCRdb analysed the reads with MiXCR anew, one entry per CDR3 protein. The sample carries under 350,000 distinct CDR3 sequences, 56% recorded once. Whoever was chosen for sequencing had shown CD8+CD57+ cell expansion by flow cytometry. Severe acquired aplastic anemia was present in all patients. The length of the CDR3 is 16 residues. Germline assignment: CDR1 SGHRS and CDR2 YFSETQ. The genes are TRBV5-1 and TRBJ2-1; 11 positions agree with TRBD2. The clonotype comes from a human donor with aplastic anemia. Sequencing used sorted CD4+, CD8+, or CD8+CD57+ T cells (not recorded which) from PBMCs. Here the CDR3 reads CASSLPGTSGGNGQFF. The CDR3 bases are TGCGCCAGCAGCTTGCCCGGGACTAGCGGCGGGAATGGGCAGTTCTTC.